This TCR beta chain comes out of a study of T cell responses to AZD1222 COVID-19 vaccine. As for the study in general: Analysis merged second doses at about 4 or about 12 weeks. Points from the study as a whole: Seropositive at baseline were only a handful of AZD1222 recipients. No repertoire was sampled before or during the peak T cell response, only after it. Receipt of two AZD1222 doses was followed by a rise in Spike-specific TCR breadth and depth.

Using immunoSEQ multiplex PCR, the repertoire was profiled, and TCRdb retains in-frame clones only, with some absent. The data contain 180,000 or so clones, around 94% of them singletons. This clone has just one count. Its antigen remains unidentified. The CDR3 is 18 amino acids. The V gene lost 0 bases and the J gene lost 4 bases, with 21 bases spanning the gap. Germline CDR1 is ENHRY and CDR2 is SYGVKD. The chain joins TRBV10-3 to TRBJ1-1; D perhaps matches TRBD1 (5 bases). This TCR derives from an adult in good health. This specimen was peripheral blood, taken on day 0 of AZD1222 vaccination. CDR3 in amino acids: CAISESKVQGGSPTEAFF. CDR3 sequence (DNA): TGTGCCATCAGTGAGTCGAAGGTCCAGGGCGGGTCGCCCACTGAAGCTTTCTTT.